Following are 22 T cell receptor beta chains from one sample sequenced in a study of blood T cells in healthy people across ages. Primers used in a second PCR of about 6 to 11 cycles were a sample-barcoded 5' primer and a J-beta primer mix. TCRdb re-derived calls from the 5' RACE reads in MiXCR, one entry per CDR3 protein. The sample includes 580,000 or so distinct CDR3 sequences, roughly 48% of them seen just once. The sequenced sample consisted of blood. All receptors come from a man aged 80 or over in good health.

This clonotype occurred a few times. The gene calls are TRBV7-9 and TRBJ2-1; possible D gene TRBD1, 5 bases. Germline CDR1 is SEHNR and CDR2 is FQNEAQ (reference sequence). CDR3 length: 16 amino acids. Trimming stripped 4 bases from V and 3 bases from J, with 16 bases between. The CDR3 coding sequence is TGTGCCAGCAGCTCGCAGACAGCAAGACACTACAATGAGCAGTTCTTC. Its translation is CASSSQTARHYNEQFF.

This clonotype has a count of ten or more. The CDR3 DNA reads as TGTGCCAGCAGTAGAGCCGGGACAGACTACACAGATACGCAGTATTTT. Its protein product is CASSRAGTDYTDTQYF. V is TRBV6-6 and J is TRBJ2-3, with TRBD1 matching over 7 bases. The germline V gene encodes CDR1 MNHNY and CDR2 SVGAGI (reference sequence). V was pared by 5 bases and J by 2 bases, with 10 bases of the junction left unmatched. This CDR3 region has 16 residues.

This sequence joins TRBV7-2 and TRBJ1-5; D is ambiguous. The ends were cut back, 0 bases at V and 0 bases at J, with 6 bases in the middle. The V gene's germline CDR1 is SGHTA and CDR2 FQGNSA. This CDR3 has 15 amino acids. The CDR3 region is CASSLAAGSNQPQHF. The CDR3, as DNA: TGTGCCAGCAGCTTAGCGGCAGGTAGCAATCAGCCCCAGCATTTT. Using reference TRBV7-2 and TRBJ1-5 for the parts outside the CDR3, the full variable domain is GAGVSQSPSNKVTEKGKDVELRCDPISGHTALYWYRQSLGQGLEFLIYFQGNSAPDKSGLPSDRFSAERTGGSVSTLTIQRTQQEDSAVYLCASSLAAGSNQPQHFGDGTRLSIL.

The chain recombines TRBV6-2 or TRBV6-3 with TRBJ2-1, with D perhaps TRBD2 (5 bases). Germline V gene sequence: CDR1 MNHEY, CDR2 SVGEGT. This CDR3 has 15 amino acids. V was shortened by 7 bases and J by 6 bases, with 19 bases between the two germline ends. In nucleotides, the CDR3 is TGTGCCAGCACCCGAACGGTGAGGGCCGGCAATGAGCAGTTCTTC. Translating gives CASTRTVRAGNEQFF.

This clonotype has just a few counts. The chain links TRBV5-1 to TRBJ1-1; possibly TRBD1 for D (5 bases). Germline V gene sequence: CDR1 SGHRS, CDR2 YFSETQ. This CDR3 spans 15 amino acids. Trimming took off 2 bases at V and 1 base at J, with 12 bases between the two ends. CDR3 in amino acids: CASSFGHQGNTEAFF. CDR3 nucleotide sequence: TGCGCCAGCAGCTTTGGACACCAGGGGAACACTGAAGCTTTCTTT.

About this clonotype: A much bigger clone sits one base away, suggesting this may be a read error. This sequence joins TRBV6-6 and TRBJ2-5; possibly TRBD2 for D (6 bases). The germline gives CDR1 MNHNY, CDR2 SVGAGI (reference sequence). With 0 bases removed from V and 13 bases from J, the gap between germline ends came to 12 bases. The CDR3 is 12 amino acids. In DNA, the CDR3 is TGTGCCAGCAGTTACTCGTCCGGGAGCGCGTACTTC. This codes for CASSYSSGSAYF.

The chain uses TRBV7-2 and TRBJ2-3; unclear D gene. The CDR3 is made up of 16 amino acids. Germline V gene data show CDR1 as SGHTA and CDR2 as FQGNSA. The germline V and J ends were trimmed by 1 base and 1 base, with 12 bases remaining between them. CDR3 nucleotide sequence: TGTGCCAGCAGCTTAGGCGGCGGAGAGGGCACAGATACGCAGTATTTT. Translating it yields CASSLGGGEGTDTQYF.

The gene calls are TRBV20-1 and TRBJ2-1, with a possible D match to TRBD2 (6 bases). The germline V and J ends were trimmed by 3 bases and 6 bases, with 21 bases remaining between them. There are 16 residues in the CDR3. Germline V gene lookup returns CDR1 DFQATT and CDR2 SNEGSKA (reference sequence). The chain's CDR3 is CSASAGGDPVRNEQFF. In DNA, the CDR3 is TGCAGTGCTAGTGCTGGCGGGGACCCAGTGCGCAATGAGCAGTTCTTC.

Of note for this clonotype: Mismatch with germline at one junction end may stem from a read error. Written as DNA, the CDR3 is TGTGCTAGCAGCTTAGGGATAGGAGCGGGGGGCCTGGAGACCCAGTACTTC. Amino acid sequence: CASSLGIGAGGLETQYF. The V gene is TRBV7-7, the J gene TRBJ2-5, with TRBD2 identical over 9 bases. Germline V gives CDR1 SSHAT, CDR2 FNYEAQ (reference sequence). The CDR3 contains 17 residues.

This rearrangement joins TRBV5-1 to TRBJ1-2; a weak D match, TRBD1 (6 bases). The CDR3 spans 15 residues. Germline assignment: CDR1 SGHRS and CDR2 YFSETQ. V was pared by 2 bases and J by 5 bases, with 16 bases between. The CDR3 protein is CASSLRPEGEYGYTF. In DNA form, the CDR3 reads TGCGCCAGCAGCTTAAGACCCGAGGGGGAGTATGGCTACACCTTC.

The chain employs TRBV9 and TRBJ2-1; D is uncertain. Deletions cut 4 bases from V and 7 bases from J, with 12 bases between. Looked up from germline, CDR1 is SGDLS and CDR2 is YYNGEE. The CDR3 consists of 13 residues. CDR3 nucleotides: TGTGCCAGCAGCAAACCCAGCGAAAATGAGCAGTTCTTC. This translates into CASSKPSENEQFF.

This clonotype came up a few times. V usage is TRBV28 and J usage is TRBJ2-5, with a weak D call TRBD1 (6 bases). The end of the DNA aligns better with TRBJ2-7, so the J call may be wrong. This CDR3 is 12 amino acids long. Germline V CDR1 and CDR2: MDHEN, SYDVKM. In nucleotides, the CDR3 is TGTGCCAGCAGCTCAGGGGTCTACGAGCAGTACTTC. It translates to CASSSGVYEQYF.

The chain uses TRBV20-1 and TRBJ2-7; D is unclear. From germline, CDR1 is DFQATT and CDR2 SNEGSKA (reference sequence). This CDR3 has 11 residues. Trimming took 5 bases from V and 2 from J, leaving 7 bases between them. CDR3 in DNA: TGCAGTGCTGGAGCCGCCTACGAGCAGTACTTC. Translating it yields CSAGAAYEQYF.

The rearrangement uses TRBV20-1 and TRBJ2-1, with D perhaps TRBD1 (5 bases). V was clipped by 5 bases and J by 2 bases, with 19 bases between them. The CDR3 is 16 residues long. The V gene's germline CDR1 is DFQATT and CDR2 SNEGSKA (reference sequence). The chain's CDR3 is CSARSADPDTYNEQFF. In DNA form, the CDR3 reads TGCAGTGCTCGATCCGCGGACCCGGACACCTACAATGAGCAGTTCTTC.

Details on this clonotype: This could be a read error, since a much larger clone is one nucleotide away. V usage is TRBV6-6 and J usage is TRBJ2-1; possible D gene TRBD1, 5 bases. This CDR3 region has 14 residues. The V gene's germline CDR1 is MNHNY and CDR2 SVGAGI (reference sequence). V dropped 4 bases and J dropped 3 bases, with 10 bases sitting between them. The CDR3 DNA sequence: TGTGCCAGCAGTTCCGACAGCTTCTACAATGAGCAGTTCTTC. Amino acids: CASSSDSFYNEQFF.

In DNA form, the CDR3 reads TGCAGTGCTACACCGGACATAGCGGGAGCAAACGAGCAGTACTTC. Protein: CSATPDIAGANEQYF. The chain uses TRBV20-1 and TRBJ2-5; 9 bases align to TRBD2. Near its end, the DNA agrees better with TRBJ2-7, so the J call may be wrong. The CDR3 extends over 15 amino acids. Germline V gene sequence: CDR1 DFQATT, CDR2 SNEGSKA (reference sequence).

This chain connects TRBV7-2 to TRBJ2-4, with D perhaps matching TRBD1 (6 bases). The germline V gene has CDR1 SGHTA and CDR2 FQGNSA. V was trimmed by 4 bases and J by 1 base, leaving 11 bases between them. The CDR3 is 15 amino acids. CDR3 DNA: TGTGCCAGCAGCTCTAACAGGGACGCCAAAAACATTCAGTACTTC. It encodes CASSSNRDAKNIQYF.

Only one count was recorded for this clonotype. As DNA, the CDR3 is TGTGCCAGCAGTTTGGCGGGGGGGACTGGGGATACGCAGTATTTT. Its protein product is CASSLAGGTGDTQYF. The chain carries TRBV27 and TRBJ2-3; 9 bases line up with TRBD2. Per the germline V gene, CDR1 is MNHEY and CDR2 is SMNVEV (reference sequence). CDR3 length equals 15 residues. The junction had 7 bases not matched to a gene; V was cut back by 3 bases and J by 6 bases.

The V call is TRBV3-1, the J call TRBJ2-6; D is ambiguous. The CDR3 covers 16 residues. CDR1 and CDR2 from the germline V gene are LGHDT and YNNKEL (reference sequence). V lost 1 base, J lost 3 bases, and 10 bases lay in between. The CDR3 DNA reads TGTGCCAGCAGCCAAGCCCGTTATATTGGGGCCAACGTCCTGACTTTC. This translates into CASSQARYIGANVLTF.

Note on this clonotype: A much larger clone differs by one base, so this may be a read error. V usage is TRBV6-5 and J usage is TRBJ1-2; D uncertain. V lost 5 bases, J lost 4 bases, and 11 bases lay in between. Germline CDR1 MNHEY, CDR2 SVGAGI. CDR3 length equals 13 residues. CDR3 residues: CASSDRAFYGYTF. DNA for the CDR3: TGTGCCAGCAGTGACCGAGCCTTCTATGGCTACACCTTC.

The rearrangement joins TRBV21-1 to TRBJ2-7; the DNA was not compared with TRBD1, the D call given in the table. TRBV21-1 is marked as a pseudogene. The CDR3 is 14 residues long. The CDR3 loop is CASSSLGDGYEQYF. CDR3 in DNA: TGTGCCAGCAGCAGTTTAGGGGATGGATACGAGCAGTACTTC.

The rearrangement uses TRBV6-6 and TRBJ2-5; TRBD2 matches at 9 bases. The CDR3 contains 16 residues. V lost 0 bases to trimming and J lost 4 bases; unmatched junction nucleotides: 6. Germline CDR1 and CDR2: MNHNY and SVGAGI (reference sequence). Written as DNA, the CDR3 is TGTGCCAGCAGTTACTCGGAACGAGCGGGAGGAGAGACCCAGTACTTC. It encodes CASSYSERAGGETQYF.